This record looks at one T cell receptor (beta chain) sequence and its context. Here immunoSEQ multiplex PCR was the method, and the copy in TCRdb shows in-frame clones only, minus some. The sample has 200,000 or so clones, roughly 94% seen once; the top ten hold about 1.6%. The V and J ends lost 0 bases and 3 bases, in that order; junction bases with no gene match: 4. The CDR3 has 16 amino acids. Looked up from germline, CDR1 is SEHNR and CDR2 is FQNEAQ (reference sequence). The data belong to a study of control samples from healthy donors and cancer patients. Sequencing was performed on blood. The chain carries TRBV7-9 and TRBJ2-3, with 9 bases fitting TRBD1. This TCR came from a man in his fifties or sixties in good health. CDR3 coding DNA: TGTGCCAGCAGCTTAGCAATCGGACAGGGGACAGATACGCAGTATTTT. This codes for CASSLAIGQGTDTQYF.